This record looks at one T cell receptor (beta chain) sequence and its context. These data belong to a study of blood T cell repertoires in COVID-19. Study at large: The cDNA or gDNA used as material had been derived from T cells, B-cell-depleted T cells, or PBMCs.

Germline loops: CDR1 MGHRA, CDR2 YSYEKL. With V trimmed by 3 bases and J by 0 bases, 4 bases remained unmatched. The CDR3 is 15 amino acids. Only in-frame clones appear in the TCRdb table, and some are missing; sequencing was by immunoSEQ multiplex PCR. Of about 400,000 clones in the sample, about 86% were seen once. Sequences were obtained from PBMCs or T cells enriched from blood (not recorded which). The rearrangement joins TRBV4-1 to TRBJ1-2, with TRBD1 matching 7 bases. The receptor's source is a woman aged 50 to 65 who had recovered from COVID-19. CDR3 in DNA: TGCGCCAGCAGCCAGGGACAGTTAGCTAACTATGGCTACACCTTC. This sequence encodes CASSQGQLANYGYTF.